A single sample is the source of the 30 T cell receptor beta chains below, sequenced in a study of T cells after yellow fever vaccination. TCRdb called the 5' RACE reads again in MiXCR, with one record for every CDR3 protein. The table includes hundreds of thousands of distinct CDR3 sequences, about 5% detected once. Sequencing was performed on CD4+ T cells sorted from PBMCs, taken on the day of the yellow fever booster vaccination. The source is a man aged 18 to 29 who received the YFV17D yellow fever vaccine.

A few counts support this clonotype. The chain combines TRBV6-5 with TRBJ2-5; the D gene is possibly TRBD1 (6 bases). CDR1 is MNHEY, CDR2 SVGAGI, per germline. The CDR3 contains 14 residues. Trimming shortened V by 1 base and J by 1 base, and 7 bases separated the two germline ends. CDR3 coding DNA: TGTGCCAGCAGTTACTTAGGGGGCCAAGAGACCCAGTACTTC. This sequence encodes CASSYLGGQETQYF.

The chain has TRBV3-1 and TRBJ1-6, with TRBD1 matching 8 bases. The J segment lost 10 bases and the V segment lost 5 bases, leaving 7 bases of the junction unmatched. Per germline, CDR1 LGHDT and CDR2 YNNKEL (reference sequence). The CDR3 spans 14 residues. The CDR3 here is CASSGRQGRSPLHF. For the CDR3, the DNA is TGTGCCAGCAGCGGTAGACAGGGGCGATCACCCCTCCACTTT.

The chain has TRBV4-3 and TRBJ2-3; 9 bases agree with TRBD2. With 0 bases clipped from V and 0 bases from J, the junction kept 19 bases outside the gene matches. The CDR3 has 22 residues. CDR1 is LGHNA and CDR2 is YSLEER in the germline V gene. The CDR3 protein is CASSQESSGGKSFRPSTDTQYF. The CDR3 region has the DNA TGCGCCAGCAGCCAAGAATCGAGCGGGGGGAAGTCATTTAGGCCCAGCACAGATACGCAGTATTTT.

The chain carries TRBV5-1 and TRBJ2-5, with D maybe TRBD1 (7 bases). Trimming removed 3 bases from V and 5 bases from J, with 14 bases in between. Germline loops: CDR1 SGHRS, CDR2 YFSETQ. CDR3 length: 14 amino acids. In DNA, the CDR3 is TGCGCCAGCAGCTCCGGGACAGCGGGCGAGACCCAGTACTTC. This sequence encodes CASSSGTAGETQYF.

Note on this clonotype: One junction end does not reproduce the germline sequence, and a read error may be involved. V usage is TRBV6-6 and J usage is TRBJ1-4, with TRBD1 matching 7 bases. There are 14 residues in the CDR3. Per the germline V gene, CDR1 is MNHNY and CDR2 is SVGAGI (reference sequence). The CDR3, as DNA: TGTGCCAGCAGGGGACAGAAGACTCTTAATGAAAAACTGTTT. It codes for CASRGQKTLNEKLF.

This clonotype was recorded a few times. V usage is TRBV7-9 and J usage is TRBJ2-4; 7 bases are shared with TRBD1. Per the germline V gene, CDR1 is SEHNR and CDR2 is FQNEAQ (reference sequence). The trim removed 4 bases at V and 2 bases at J, leaving 2 bases unmatched. The CDR3 length is 14 residues. The CDR3 spells CASSSGGPKNIQYF. As DNA, the CDR3 is TGTGCCAGCAGCTCAGGGGGACCCAAAAACATTCAGTACTTC.

This chain joins TRBV7-2 and TRBJ1-3; weak D call: TRBD1 (5 bases). This CDR3 has 15 residues. Germline CDR1 is SGHTA and CDR2 is FQGNSA. Trimming took off 3 bases at V and 3 bases at J, with 12 bases between the two ends. This chain's CDR3 is CASSFPGTYGNTIYF. The CDR3 bases are TGTGCCAGCAGCTTTCCAGGGACTTATGGAAACACCATATATTTT.

This clonotype was observed many times. The chain uses TRBV6-6 and TRBJ2-2; TRBD2 aligns across 8 bases. The CDR3 loop spans 16 amino acids. V trimming: 4 bases; J trimming: 1 base; junction bases outside the gene matches: 5. The germline CDR1 and CDR2 sequences are MNHNY and SVGAGI (reference sequence). The CDR3 coding sequence is TGTGCCAGCAGTTTTCGGACTAGCTGGAACACCGGGGAGCTGTTTTTT. As protein: CASSFRTSWNTGELFF.

The sample holds many counts of this clonotype. The chain carries TRBV18 and TRBJ1-1; D uncertain. Trimming shortened V by 3 bases and J by 1 base, and 9 bases separated the two germline ends. Germline CDR1 KGHSH, CDR2 LQKENI. The CDR3 is made up of 14 amino acids. CDR3 sequence: CASSPQQENTEAFF. CDR3 in DNA: TGTGCCAGCTCACCGCAACAAGAGAACACTGAAGCTTTCTTT.

The chain couples TRBV18 to TRBJ1-1; D perhaps matches TRBD1 (5 bases). V lost 0 bases and J lost 5, with 13 bases in between. This CDR3 region has 15 residues. Germline V gene data show CDR1 as KGHSH and CDR2 as LQKENI. CDR3 nucleotides: TGTGCCAGCTCACCACCCGCCCTGCGGGGGACTGAAGCTTTCTTT. Amino acids: CASSPPALRGTEAFF. The full variable domain, rest sourced from reference TRBV18 and TRBJ1-1, is NAGVMQNPRHLVRRRGQEARLRCSPMKGHSHVYWYRQLPEEGLKFMVYLQKENIIDESGMPKERFSAEFPKEGPSILRIQQVVRGDSAAYFCASSPPALRGTEAFFGQGTRLTVV.

This clonotype was seen ten or more times. This rearrangement joins TRBV11-2 to TRBJ2-7, with D tentatively TRBD1 or TRBD2 (5 bases each). Trimming removed 4 bases from V and 0 bases from J, with 13 bases in between. CDR3 length: 15 amino acids. Germline values: CDR1 SGHAT, CDR2 FQNNGV. Written as DNA, the CDR3 is TGTGCCAGCAGCTCGATTTCCGGGACCTCCTACGAGCAGTACTTC. It encodes CASSSISGTSYEQYF. The variable domain in full, completed from reference TRBV11-2 and TRBJ2-7, reads EAGVAQSPRYKIIEKRQSVAFWCNPISGHATLYWYQQILGQGPKLLIQFQNNGVVDDSQLPKDRFSAERLKGVDSTLKIQPAKLEDSAVYLCASSSISGTSYEQYFGPGTRLTVT.

Only a few counts were recorded for this clonotype. The J gene is TRBJ1-1, the V gene TRBV6-5; the D is unclear. V shed 2 bases and J shed 3 bases, with 4 bases lying between them. The CDR3 sequence is 12 residues long. CDR1 and CDR2 from the germline V gene are MNHEY and SVGAGI. In nucleotides, the CDR3 is TGTGCCAGCAGTTACGGGCACACTGAAGCTTTCTTT. Its protein product is CASSYGHTEAFF.

There are many counts of this clonotype. The chain has TRBV5-1 and TRBJ2-7; D call uncertain. Germline CDR1 is SGHRS and CDR2 is YFSETQ. Trimming left V 4 bases short and J 3 bases short, with 14 bases between. CDR3 length: 14 residues. The CDR3 sequence is CASSQGSSIYEQYF. DNA of the CDR3: TGCGCCAGCAGCCAAGGGTCTTCTATCTACGAGCAGTACTTC.

As to this clonotype: The junction shows a germline mismatch at one end, possibly a read error. The rearrangement links TRBV5-1 to TRBJ2-2; 7 nucleotides match TRBD1. Germline CDR1 and CDR2: SGHRS and YFSETQ. The CDR3 runs 15 residues. The CDR3 nucleotides read TGCGCTAGCAGCTTGTCGGGACAGAGAACCGGGGAGCTGTTTTTT. Protein: CASSLSGQRTGELFF.

The rearrangement links TRBV29-1 to TRBJ2-7; TRBD1 aligns across 9 bases. The CDR3 extends over 13 amino acids. Germline-derived CDR1 and CDR2 are SQVTM and ANQGSEA. After removal of 8 bases from V and 5 bases from J, the junction contained 10 bases not matched to a gene. CDR3 sequence: CSTWTGARDEQYF. In nucleotides, the CDR3 is TGCAGCACGTGGACAGGGGCCCGAGACGAGCAGTACTTC.

The sample holds many counts of this clonotype. The CDR3 loop is CASSLDAPVGDTQYF. CDR3 coding DNA: TGTGCCAGCAGCTTGGACGCCCCCGTGGGAGATACGCAGTATTTT. The chain couples TRBV5-6 to TRBJ2-3; unclear D gene. V lost 0 bases, J lost 5 bases, and 13 bases lay in between. The germline CDR1 and CDR2 sequences are SGHDT and YYEEEE. This CDR3 comprises 15 residues.

This clonotype was observed a handful of times. V and J are TRBV11-2 and TRBJ1-5; no firm D call. V was pared by 9 bases and J by 7 bases, with 16 bases between. CDR3 length: 13 residues. CDR1 and CDR2 from the germline V gene are SGHAT and FQNNGV. CDR3 protein: CASSEGPIQPQHF. For the CDR3, the DNA is TGTGCCAGTAGCGAGGGTCCCATCCAGCCCCAGCATTTT.

There are many counts of this clonotype. The rearrangement uses TRBV4-2 and TRBJ2-3, with 7 bases lining up with TRBD2. This CDR3 has 14 amino acids. J lost 1 base, V lost 2 bases, and 0 bases had no gene match. In germline, CDR1 is LGHNA, CDR2 YNFKEQ. This CDR3 is CASSQRGGTDTQYF. CDR3 sequence (DNA): TGTGCCAGCAGCCAACGGGGGGGCACAGATACGCAGTATTTT.

The chain has TRBV12-5 and TRBJ2-1; weak D call: TRBD1 (6 bases). V was cut by 0 bases and J by 7 bases, with 13 bases left in between. There are 15 residues in the CDR3. In germline, CDR1 is LGHNT, CDR2 FRNRAP. CDR3 nucleotide sequence: TGTGCTAGTGGTTTGGTAGTGGGGGCGGCAAATGAGCAGTTCTTC. Amino acids: CASGLVVGAANEQFF.

The genes are TRBV12-3 or TRBV12-4 and TRBJ2-2, with 8 bases fitting TRBD1. The CDR3 has 14 amino acids. Unmatched junction bases numbered 5, after V lost 5 bases and J lost 6 bases. In DNA form, the CDR3 reads TGTGCCAGCAGTAACACAGGGGGGCCCGGGGAGCTGTTTTTT. This translates into CASSNTGGPGELFF.

This clonotype has just a few counts. This chain connects TRBV20-1 to TRBJ1-5; the D gene is possibly TRBD1 (6 bases). The CDR3 sequence is 13 residues long. Trimming pared 3 bases from V and 6 bases from J, leaving 12 bases between. Germline CDR1 and CDR2: DFQATT and SNEGSKA (reference sequence). The CDR3 coding sequence is TGCAGTGCTAGCGGGGGCAACAGTCAGCCCCAGCATTTT. The encoded protein is CSASGGNSQPQHF.

The rearrangement links TRBV7-2 to TRBJ1-5; D remains unclear. The V and J ends lost 5 bases and 6 bases respectively, with 14 bases between them. Germline CDR1 is SGHTA and CDR2 is FQGNSA. This CDR3 spans 14 amino acids. CDR3 DNA sequence: TGTGCCAGCAGCCCGTTTGAGGGCGCTCAGCCCCAGCATTTT. Translated, it gives CASSPFEGAQPQHF.

This chain uses TRBV11-2 with TRBJ1-1; possibly TRBD1 for D (5 bases). CDR3 length equals 11 residues. The germline V and J ends were trimmed by 5 bases and 8 bases, with 9 bases remaining between them. From germline, CDR1 is SGHAT and CDR2 FQNNGV. In nucleotides, the CDR3 is TGTGCCAGCAGCCCCGCAGGGGAAGCTTTCTTT. It encodes CASSPAGEAFF.

This clonotype was seen ten or more times. CDR3 sequence: CASRGVYEQYF. The CDR3 DNA sequence: TGTGCCAGCCGTGGAGTCTACGAGCAGTACTTC. J is TRBJ2-7 and V is TRBV6-1; no clear D gene. CDR3 length: 11 amino acids. Trimming stripped 8 bases from V and 3 bases from J, with 8 bases between. Germline V gene sequence: CDR1 MNHNS, CDR2 SASEGT.

This clonotype was seen a few times. The rearrangement uses TRBV7-9 and TRBJ1-4; D is unresolved. The length of the CDR3 is 16 residues. V was shortened by 5 bases and J by 11 bases, with 24 bases between the two germline ends. Germline V gene sequence: CDR1 SEHNR, CDR2 FQNEAQ (reference sequence). The CDR3 spells CASSATGRALAGKLFF. The CDR3, as DNA: TGTGCCAGCAGCGCGACTGGTAGGGCGCTCGCGGGGAAACTGTTTTTT.

The chain combines TRBV20-1 with TRBJ2-2; no definite D call. V gave up 0 bases and J gave up 0 bases, with 8 bases separating them. CDR1 and CDR2 (germline): DFQATT, SNEGSKA (reference sequence). This CDR3 is 15 amino acids long. The CDR3 DNA follows: TGCAGTGCTAGAGATCCCCAATCGAACACCGGGGAGCTGTTTTTT. Residues: CSARDPQSNTGELFF.

The rearrangement links TRBV5-1 to TRBJ2-3; D is undetermined. The CDR3 covers 12 residues. In germline, CDR1 is SGHRS, CDR2 YFSETQ. The V end was cut by 0 bases, the J end by 5 bases, with 4 bases between. CDR3 region: CASSLEVDTQYF. CDR3 nucleotide sequence: TGCGCCAGCAGCTTGGAGGTAGATACGCAGTATTTT.

This clonotype has only a few counts. The chain couples TRBV7-3 to TRBJ2-3; D not resolved. V was cut by 1 base and J by 3 bases, with 8 bases left in between. Germline CDR1 is SGHTA and CDR2 is FQGTGA. The CDR3 is 14 residues long. CDR3 sequence reads: CASSLNLGTDTQYF. The CDR3 DNA follows: TGTGCCAGCAGCTTAAATCTGGGAACAGATACGCAGTATTTT.

At least ten counts were recorded for this clonotype. The chain joins TRBV4-3 to TRBJ1-2; tentative D call: TRBD1 (6 bases). The CDR3 runs 13 residues. The V and J ends lost 3 bases and 2 bases respectively, with 7 bases between them. In germline, CDR1 is LGHNA, CDR2 YSLEER. The CDR3 loop is CASSHTGNYGYTF. The CDR3 DNA reads TGCGCCAGCAGCCACACAGGGAACTATGGCTACACCTTC.

This chain joins TRBV3-1 and TRBJ1-5; no definite D call. Trimming took off 1 base at V and 3 bases at J, with 7 bases between the two ends. This CDR3 contains 14 residues. CDR1 is LGHDT, CDR2 YNNKEL, per germline (reference sequence). CDR3 nucleotides: TGTGCCAGCAGCCAAGCACAGTACAATCAGCCCCAGCATTTT. This sequence encodes CASSQAQYNQPQHF.